These 19 T cell receptor beta chains originate from one sample sequenced in a study of cytomegalovirus exposure and HLA in healthy donors. PCR involved 60 Vbeta and 13 Jbeta primers. Sequenced by immunoSEQ multiplex PCR; TCRdb stores in-frame clones only, minus some. Of about 97,000 clones listed, approximately 70% are singletons. The sample comprised PBMCs. The receptors here all came from a man in his forties in good health and CMV-seronegative.

The gene calls are TRBV18 and TRBJ2-7; the D gene is possibly TRBD1 (6 bases). The CDR3 extends over 14 amino acids. Trimming cost V 5 bases and J 2 bases, with 13 bases left between them. The germline V gene encodes CDR1 KGHSH and CDR2 LQKENI. CDR3 protein: CASSLSGDPYEQYF. CDR3 nucleotides: TGTGCCAGCTCATTATCAGGGGACCCCTACGAGCAGTACTTC.

V gene TRBV10-3 combines with J gene TRBJ2-5, with D possibly being TRBD2 (5 bases). This CDR3 spans 13 amino acids. V was trimmed by 4 bases and J by 2 bases, leaving 8 bases between them. CDR1 and CDR2 (germline): ENHRY, SYGVKD. The CDR3 here is CAISVGSQETQYF. For the CDR3, the DNA is TGTGCCATCAGTGTGGGGAGTCAAGAGACCCAGTACTTC.

V usage is TRBV6-5 and J usage is TRBJ1-5, with 7 positions matching TRBD1. The V gene end was trimmed by 7 bases and the J gene end by 3 bases; junction bases not matched to a gene: 6. Germline V gene sequence: CDR1 MNHEY, CDR2 SVGAGI. The CDR3 loop spans 14 amino acids. The CDR3 region is CASNTGQNNQPQHF. CDR3 coding DNA: TGTGCCAGCAATACGGGACAGAACAATCAGCCCCAGCATTTT.

V gene TRBV10-3 combines with J gene TRBJ2-1; 12 bases are a match to TRBD1. CDR1 ENHRY and CDR2 SYGVKD come from the germline V gene. The V gene end was trimmed by 0 bases and the J gene end by 1 base; junction bases not matched to a gene: 7. The CDR3 has 19 residues. The CDR3: CAISESAGQGARSYNEQFF. The CDR3 region has the DNA TGTGCCATCAGTGAGTCGGCGGGACAGGGGGCGAGATCCTACAATGAGCAGTTCTTC.

This chain connects TRBV15 to TRBJ2-4; D might be TRBD2 (5 bases). This CDR3 is 16 amino acids long. V dropped 4 bases and J dropped 0 bases, with 13 bases sitting between them. Germline V CDR1 and CDR2: LNHNV, YYDKDF (reference sequence). This CDR3 is CATSKEVFVAKNIQYF. CDR3 bases: TGTGCCACCAGCAAGGAGGTCTTCGTAGCCAAAAACATTCAGTACTTC.

The chain has TRBV4-2 and TRBJ1-2; no reliable D call. CDR1 and CDR2 from the germline V gene are LGHNA and YNFKEQ. The germline V and J ends were trimmed by 0 bases and 5 bases, with 7 bases remaining between them. The CDR3 is 13 residues long. CDR3 loop: CASSQDVQYGYTF. The CDR3 bases are TGTGCCAGCAGCCAAGATGTTCAGTATGGCTACACCTTC.

The chain recombines TRBV9 with TRBJ2-7; TRBD1 might be the D (5 bases). CDR1 SGDLS and CDR2 YYNGEE come from the germline V gene. V dropped 0 bases and J dropped 4 bases, with 17 bases sitting between them. The CDR3 is made up of 16 amino acids. The CDR3 region has the DNA TGTGCCAGCAGCGTAGGTGCAGGGATGCTTCAATACGAGCAGTACTTC. Translating gives CASSVGAGMLQYEQYF.

This chain joins TRBV7-9 and TRBJ2-1, with D perhaps TRBD1 (5 bases). V lost 3 bases, J lost 3 bases, and 12 bases lay in between. There are 15 residues in the CDR3. Germline CDR1 is SEHNR and CDR2 is FQNEAQ (reference sequence). CDR3 DNA sequence: TGTGCCAGCAGCTTGGTCCAGGGTCGCTACAATGAGCAGTTCTTC. Translating it yields CASSLVQGRYNEQFF.

J is TRBJ2-7 and V is TRBV2; TRBD1 agrees at 7 bases. Per germline, CDR1 SNHLY and CDR2 FYNNEI. The CDR3 loop spans 12 amino acids. V lost 5 bases to trimming and J lost 5 bases; unmatched junction nucleotides: 3. The CDR3, as DNA: TGTGCCAGCAGTTTGACAGGGAACGAGCAGTACTTC. It encodes CASSLTGNEQYF.

The chain links TRBV4-2 to TRBJ2-3, with 13 nucleotides matching TRBD2. Per germline, CDR1 LGHNA and CDR2 YNFKEQ. V gave up 2 bases and J gave up 6 bases; unmatched junction bases: 8. The CDR3 contains 17 residues. CDR3 DNA sequence: TGTGCCAGCAGCCAATTAACCGGGACTAGCGGGGTTGATACGCAGTATTTT. Its protein is CASSQLTGTSGVDTQYF.

In its sample, this clone was seen many times. This chain connects TRBV5-6 to TRBJ1-2, with 10 bases lining up with TRBD1. Germline loops: CDR1 SGHDT, CDR2 YYEEEE. The CDR3 has 13 amino acids. Losses at the gene ends were 5 bases for V and 6 bases for J; bases not matched to a gene: 4. CDR3 nucleotides: TGTGCCAGCAGGAGACAGGGGGCCCATGGCTACACCTTC. Protein: CASRRQGAHGYTF.

The chain uses TRBV4-2 and TRBJ2-3; 7 bases are shared with TRBD1. V trimming: 2 bases; J trimming: 4 bases; junction bases outside the gene matches: 6. CDR3 size: 15 residues. Germline loops: CDR1 LGHNA, CDR2 YNFKEQ. CDR3 coding DNA: TGTGCCAGCAGCCAAAGGATTGACAGGGCAGATACGCAGTATTTT. Protein product: CASSQRIDRADTQYF.

The J gene is TRBJ2-7, the V gene TRBV9; maybe TRBD2 (6 bases). The CDR3 loop spans 14 amino acids. Germline assignment: CDR1 SGDLS and CDR2 YYNGEE. The germline V and J ends were trimmed by 0 bases and 2 bases, with 9 bases remaining between them. CDR3 DNA: TGTGCCAGCAGCGTAGGTACGGGAGCCTACGAGCAGTACTTC. As protein: CASSVGTGAYEQYF. The whole variable domain, filled in from reference TRBV9 and TRBJ2-7, reads DSGVTQTPKHLITATGQRVTLRCSPRSGDLSVYWYQQSLDQGLQFLIQYYNGEERAKGNILERFSAQQFPDLHSELNLSSLELGDSALYFCASSVGTGAYEQYFGPGTRLTVT.

The chain carries TRBV7-7 and TRBJ1-6; 12 nucleotides align to TRBD1. The germline CDR1 and CDR2 sequences are SSHAT and FNYEAQ (reference sequence). Trimming removed 4 bases from V and 5 bases from J; junction bases left unmatched: 6. The CDR3 length is 17 residues. The CDR3 DNA follows: TGTGCCAGCAGCTCGGGACAGGGGGCCCCCGATAATTCACCCCTCCACTTT. The encoded protein is CASSSGQGAPDNSPLHF.

The V and J genes are TRBV7-2 and TRBJ2-1; 7 bases line up with TRBD1. CDR1 is SGHTA, CDR2 FQGNSA, per germline. The ends lost 4 bases at V and 2 bases at J; junction bases unmatched: 5. CDR3 length: 15 amino acids. The CDR3 loop reads CASSSYRGTYNEQFF. As DNA, the CDR3 is TGTGCCAGCAGCTCATACAGGGGTACCTACAATGAGCAGTTCTTC.

V gene TRBV5-1 combines with J gene TRBJ2-5; D is unresolved. Germline-derived CDR1 and CDR2 are SGHRS and YFSETQ. CDR3 length: 15 amino acids. Between the trimmed V and J ends, which lost 0 bases and 1 base, there was a span of 10 bases. CDR3 region: CASSLGLDFQETQYF. CDR3 bases: TGCGCCAGCAGCTTGGGGCTAGATTTCCAAGAGACCCAGTACTTC.

This chain joins TRBV6-5 and TRBJ1-1; no clear D. The CDR3 totals 13 residues. Per the germline V gene, CDR1 is MNHEY and CDR2 is SVGAGI. With 7 bases removed from V and 3 bases from J, the gap between germline ends came to 12 bases. DNA for the CDR3: TGTGCCAGCACGAGTGCCTTTTACACTGAAGCTTTCTTT. As protein: CASTSAFYTEAFF.

V is TRBV18 and J is TRBJ1-1; D is possibly TRBD1 (6 bases). Germline V gene sequence: CDR1 KGHSH, CDR2 LQKENI. Trimming removed 0 bases at V and 4 bases at J, with 9 bases between. The CDR3 contains 14 residues. CDR3 in amino acids: CASSPPGRGTEAFF. DNA of the CDR3: TGTGCCAGCTCACCACCGGGCAGGGGCACTGAAGCTTTCTTT.

CDR3 sequence: CASSLQPPRVTNEKLFF. The DNA of the CDR3 is TGTGCCAGCAGCTTACAACCTCCCAGGGTCACTAATGAAAAACTGTTTTTT. The V call is TRBV7-2, the J call TRBJ1-4, with a weak D call TRBD1 (5 bases). The CDR3 runs to 17 residues. V lost 2 bases, J lost 2 bases, and 15 bases lay in between. Germline V lookup: CDR1 SGHTA, CDR2 FQGNSA. The full variable domain, rest sourced from reference TRBV7-2 and TRBJ1-4, is GAGVSQSPSNKVTEKGKDVELRCDPISGHTALYWYRQSLGQGLEFLIYFQGNSAPDKSGLPSDRFSAERTGGSVSTLTIQRTQQEDSAVYLCASSLQPPRVTNEKLFFGSGTQLSVL.